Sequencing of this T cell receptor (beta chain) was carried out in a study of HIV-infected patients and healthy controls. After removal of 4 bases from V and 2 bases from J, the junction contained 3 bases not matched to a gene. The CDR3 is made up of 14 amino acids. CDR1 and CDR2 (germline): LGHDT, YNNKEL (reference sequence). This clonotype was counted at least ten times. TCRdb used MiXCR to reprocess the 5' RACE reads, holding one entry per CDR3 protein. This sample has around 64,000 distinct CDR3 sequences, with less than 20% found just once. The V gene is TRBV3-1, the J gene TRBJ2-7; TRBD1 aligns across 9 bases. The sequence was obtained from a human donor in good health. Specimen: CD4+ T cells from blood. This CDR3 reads CASSLRDRAYEQYF. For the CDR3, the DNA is TGTGCCAGCAGCCTACGGGACAGGGCCTACGAGCAGTACTTC.